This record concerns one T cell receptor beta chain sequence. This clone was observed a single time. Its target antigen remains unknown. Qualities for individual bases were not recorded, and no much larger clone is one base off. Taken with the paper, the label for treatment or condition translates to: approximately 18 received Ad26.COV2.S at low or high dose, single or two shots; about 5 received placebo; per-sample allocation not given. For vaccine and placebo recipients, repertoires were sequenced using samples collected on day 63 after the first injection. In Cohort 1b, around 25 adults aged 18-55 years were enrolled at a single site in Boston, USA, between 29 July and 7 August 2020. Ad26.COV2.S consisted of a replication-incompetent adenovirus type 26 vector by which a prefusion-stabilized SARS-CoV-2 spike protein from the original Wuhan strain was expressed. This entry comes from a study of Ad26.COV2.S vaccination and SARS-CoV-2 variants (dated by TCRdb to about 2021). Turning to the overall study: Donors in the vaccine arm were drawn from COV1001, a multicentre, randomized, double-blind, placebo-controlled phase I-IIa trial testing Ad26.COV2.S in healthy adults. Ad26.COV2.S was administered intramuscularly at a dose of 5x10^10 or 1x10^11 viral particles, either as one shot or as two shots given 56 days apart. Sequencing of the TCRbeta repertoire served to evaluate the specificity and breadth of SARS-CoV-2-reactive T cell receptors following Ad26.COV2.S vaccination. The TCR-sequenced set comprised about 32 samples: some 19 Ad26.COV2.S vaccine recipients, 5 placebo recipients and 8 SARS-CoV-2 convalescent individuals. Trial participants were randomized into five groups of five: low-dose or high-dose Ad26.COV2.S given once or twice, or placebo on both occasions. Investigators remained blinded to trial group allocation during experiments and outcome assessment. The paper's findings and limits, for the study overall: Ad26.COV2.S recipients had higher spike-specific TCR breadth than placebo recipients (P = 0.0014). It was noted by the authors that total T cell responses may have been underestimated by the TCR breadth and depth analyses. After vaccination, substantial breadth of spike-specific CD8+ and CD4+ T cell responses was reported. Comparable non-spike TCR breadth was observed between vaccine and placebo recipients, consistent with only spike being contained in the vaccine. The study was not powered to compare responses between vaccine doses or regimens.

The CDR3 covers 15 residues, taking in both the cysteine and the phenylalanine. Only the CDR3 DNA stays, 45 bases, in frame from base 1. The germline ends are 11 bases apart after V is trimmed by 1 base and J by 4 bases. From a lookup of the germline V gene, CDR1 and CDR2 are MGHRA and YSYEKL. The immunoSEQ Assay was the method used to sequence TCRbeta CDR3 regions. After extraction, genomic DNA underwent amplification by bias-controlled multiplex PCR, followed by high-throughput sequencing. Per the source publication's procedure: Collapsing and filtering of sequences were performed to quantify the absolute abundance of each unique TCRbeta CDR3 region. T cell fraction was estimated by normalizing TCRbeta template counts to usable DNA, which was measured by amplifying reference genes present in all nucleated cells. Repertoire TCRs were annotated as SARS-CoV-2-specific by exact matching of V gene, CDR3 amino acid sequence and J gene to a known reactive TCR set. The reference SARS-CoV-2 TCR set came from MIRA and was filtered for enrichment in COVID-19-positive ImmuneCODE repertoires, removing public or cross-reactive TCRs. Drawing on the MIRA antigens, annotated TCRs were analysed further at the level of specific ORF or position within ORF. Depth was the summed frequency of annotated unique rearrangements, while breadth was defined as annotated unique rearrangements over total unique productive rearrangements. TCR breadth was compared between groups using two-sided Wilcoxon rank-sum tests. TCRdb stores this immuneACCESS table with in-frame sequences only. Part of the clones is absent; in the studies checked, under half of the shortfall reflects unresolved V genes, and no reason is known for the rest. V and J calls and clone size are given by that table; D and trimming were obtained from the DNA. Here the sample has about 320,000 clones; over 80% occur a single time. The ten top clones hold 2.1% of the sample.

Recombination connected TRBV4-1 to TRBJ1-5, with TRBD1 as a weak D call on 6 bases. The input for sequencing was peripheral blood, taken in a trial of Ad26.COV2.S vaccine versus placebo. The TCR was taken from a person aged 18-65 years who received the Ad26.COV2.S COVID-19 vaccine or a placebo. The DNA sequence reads TGCGCCAGCAGCCAAGTATTGCAGGGGAATCAGCCCCAGCATTTT. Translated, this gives CASSQVLQGNQPQHF.